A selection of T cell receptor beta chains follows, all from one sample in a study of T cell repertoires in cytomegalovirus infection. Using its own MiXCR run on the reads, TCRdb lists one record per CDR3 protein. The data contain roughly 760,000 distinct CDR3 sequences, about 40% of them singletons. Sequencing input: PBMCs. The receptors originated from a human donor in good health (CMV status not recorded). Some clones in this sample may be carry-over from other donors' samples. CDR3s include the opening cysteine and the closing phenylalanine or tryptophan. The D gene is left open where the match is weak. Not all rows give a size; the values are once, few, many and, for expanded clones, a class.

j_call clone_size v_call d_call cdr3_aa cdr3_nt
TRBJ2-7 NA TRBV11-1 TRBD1 CASRLTGGISYEQYF TGTGCCAGCCGCCTGACAGGGGGCATCAGCTACGAGCAGTACTTC
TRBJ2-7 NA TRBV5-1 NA CASSLGQVFEQYF TGCGCCAGCAGCTTGGGGCAGGTGTTCGAGCAGTACTTC
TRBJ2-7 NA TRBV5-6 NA CASSLEGTGASYEQYF TGTGCCAGCAGCTTGGAGGGGACGGGGGCCTCCTACGAGCAGTACTTC
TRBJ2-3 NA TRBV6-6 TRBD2 CASSYSERGGPDTQYF TGTGCCAGCAGTTACTCCGAGCGGGGGGGCCCAGATACGCAGTATTTT
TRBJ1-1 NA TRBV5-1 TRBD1 CASSLKRGQITEAFF TGCGCCAGCAGCTTGAAACGGGGACAGATCACTGAAGCTTTCTTT
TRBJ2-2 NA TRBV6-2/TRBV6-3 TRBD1 CASSYEGAGGELFF TGTGCCAGCAGTTACGAGGGGGCTGGCGGGGAGCTGTTTTTT
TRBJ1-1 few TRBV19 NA CASSMGYRVLNTEAFF TGTGCCAGTAGTATGGGGTACCGAGTTTTAAACACTGAAGCTTTCTTT
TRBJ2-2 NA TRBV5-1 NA CASSAGVQELFF TGCGCCAGCAGCGCAGGGGTCCAGGAACTGTTTTTT
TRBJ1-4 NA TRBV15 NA CATSRGGSSNEKLFF TGTGCCACCAGCAGAGGAGGGAGTTCTAATGAAAAACTGTTTTTT
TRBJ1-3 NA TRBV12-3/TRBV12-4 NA CASSSSFPGVPLGNTIYF TGTGCCAGCAGTTCCTCCTTCCCGGGGGTTCCTCTTGGAAACACCATATATTTT
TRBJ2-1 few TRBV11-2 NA CASSHSRWTLYNEQFF TGTGCCAGCAGCCACAGTCGCTGGACTCTCTACAATGAGCAGTTCTTC
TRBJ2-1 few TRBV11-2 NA CASSLEPGPEQFF TGTGCCAGCAGCTTAGAGCCAGGCCCGGAGCAGTTCTTC
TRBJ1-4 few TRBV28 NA CASSFDRSSLFF TGTGCCAGCAGTTTTGACAGAAGTTCACTGTTTTTT